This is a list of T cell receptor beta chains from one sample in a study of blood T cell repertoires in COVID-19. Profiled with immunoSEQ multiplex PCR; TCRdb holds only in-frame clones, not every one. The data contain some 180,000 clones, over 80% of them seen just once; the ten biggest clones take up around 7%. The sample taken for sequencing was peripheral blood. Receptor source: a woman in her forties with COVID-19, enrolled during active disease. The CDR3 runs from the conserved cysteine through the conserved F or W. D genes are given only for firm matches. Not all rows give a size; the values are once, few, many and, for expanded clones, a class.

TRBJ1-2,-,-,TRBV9,CASSARGGRNTF,TGTGCCAGCAGCGCGCGGGGAGGGCGGAACACCTTC
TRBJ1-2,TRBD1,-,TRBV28,CASSSTGGVYGYTF,TGTGCCAGCAGTTCGACAGGGGGCGTCTATGGCTACACCTTC
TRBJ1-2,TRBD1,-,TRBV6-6,CASTTGVSYGYTF,TGTGCCAGTACGACAGGGGTATCATATGGCTACACCTTC
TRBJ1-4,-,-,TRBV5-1,CASSLQGRGEKLFF,TGCGCCAGCAGCTTGCAGGGTCGCGGTGAAAAACTGTTTTTT
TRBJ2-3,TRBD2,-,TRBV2,CASAGGSATDTQYF,TGTGCCAGTGCGGGGGGTTCGGCTACAGATACGCAGTATTTT
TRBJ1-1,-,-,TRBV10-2,CASLWEGEAFF,TGCGCCAGCCTTTGGGAGGGTGAAGCTTTCTTT
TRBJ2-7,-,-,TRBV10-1,CASTGETYEQYF,TGCGCCAGCACGGGGGAAACCTACGAGCAGTACTTC
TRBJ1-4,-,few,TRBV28,CASSLGGTGPNEKLFF,TGTGCCAGCAGTTTAGGGGGCACCGGCCCTAATGAAAAACTGTTTTTT
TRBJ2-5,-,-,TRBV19,CASSMTGRSETQYF,TGTGCCAGTAGTATGACAGGGAGGTCAGAGACCCAGTACTTC
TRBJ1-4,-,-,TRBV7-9,CASSDGQGPEKLFF,TGTGCCAGCAGCGACGGACAAGGCCCCGAAAAACTGTTTTTT
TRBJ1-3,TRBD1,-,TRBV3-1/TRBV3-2,CASSLRTGGGNTIYF,TGTGCCAGCAGCCTTCGGACAGGGGGCGGAAACACCATATATTTT
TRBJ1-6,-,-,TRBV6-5,CASSYPRGQDNSPLHF,TGTGCCAGCAGTTACCCGCGGGGCCAAGATAATTCACCCCTCCACTTT
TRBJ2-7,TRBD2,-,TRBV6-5,CASSTSGGSYEQYF,TGTGCCAGCAGCACCAGCGGGGGGTCCTACGAGCAGTACTTC
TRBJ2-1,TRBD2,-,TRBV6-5,CATLVAGNYNEQFF,TGTGCCACCCTCGTAGCGGGAAACTACAATGAGCAGTTCTTC
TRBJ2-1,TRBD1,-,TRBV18,CASSPGQGTQFF,TGTGCCAGCTCACCCGGACAGGGCACGCAGTTCTTC
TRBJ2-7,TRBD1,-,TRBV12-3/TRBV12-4,CASTYRGPYEQYF,TGTGCCAGCACCTACAGGGGACCCTACGAGCAGTACTTC
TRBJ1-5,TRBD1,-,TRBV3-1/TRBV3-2,CASSYGQGYQPQHF,TGTGCCAGCAGCTACGGACAGGGTTATCAGCCCCAGCATTTT
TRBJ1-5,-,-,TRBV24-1,CATSDGGGWGGSNQPQHF,TGTGCCACCAGTGACGGCGGGGGGTGGGGCGGGAGCAATCAGCCCCAGCATTTT
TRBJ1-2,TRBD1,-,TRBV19,CASRSRQGIQYGYTF,TGTGCAAGTCGGTCCCGACAGGGAATTCAGTATGGCTACACCTTC
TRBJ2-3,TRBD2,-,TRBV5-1,CASSSTSRGGRGADRWAQYF,TGCGCCAGCAGCTCCACGTCCCGCGGGGGGCGGGGGGCCGACCGTTGGGCGCAGTATTTT
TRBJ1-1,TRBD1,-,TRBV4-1,CASSRLFGQGGGNTEAFF,TGCGCCAGCAGCCGGCTATTCGGGCAGGGGGGAGGGAACACTGAAGCTTTCTTT
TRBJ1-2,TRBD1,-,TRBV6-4,CASRGQGATYGYTF,TGTGCCAGCAGGGGACAGGGGGCGACCTATGGCTACACCTTC
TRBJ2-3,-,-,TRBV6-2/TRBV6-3,CASRYGADTQYF,TGTGCCAGCAGGTACGGAGCAGATACGCAGTATTTT
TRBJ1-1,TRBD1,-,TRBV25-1,CASSGTGGLNTEAFF,TGTGCCAGCAGTGGGACAGGGGGCCTGAACACTGAAGCTTTCTTT
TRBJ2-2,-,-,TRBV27,CASSSFLPNTGELFF,TGTGCCAGCAGTTCGTTCCTCCCGAACACCGGGGAGCTGTTTTTT
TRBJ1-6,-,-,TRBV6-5,CAIQPPGSAGSPLHF,TGTGCCATCCAACCCCCCGGATCCGCGGGGTCACCCCTCCACTTT
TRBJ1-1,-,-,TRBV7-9,CASSHREGGANTEAFF,TGTGCCAGCAGCCACCGGGAGGGGGGGGCAAACACTGAAGCTTTCTTT
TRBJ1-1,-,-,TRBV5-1,CASSAEGGTEAFF,TGCGCCAGCAGCGCCGAGGGAGGGACTGAAGCTTTCTTT
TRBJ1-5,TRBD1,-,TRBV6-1,CASREGQGSSQPQHF,TGTGCCAGCAGAGAAGGACAGGGATCGAGTCAGCCCCAGCATTTT
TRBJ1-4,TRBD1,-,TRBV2,CAGQRGTGDEKLFF,TGTGCCGGACAACGGGGGACAGGGGATGAAAAACTGTTTTTT
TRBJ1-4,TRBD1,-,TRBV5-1,CASSPTLGQGARLANEKLFF,TGCGCCAGCAGCCCGACCTTAGGACAGGGGGCCAGGTTGGCTAATGAAAAACTGTTTTTT
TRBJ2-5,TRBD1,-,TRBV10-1,CASSGTAQETQYF,TGCGCCAGCAGCGGGACAGCGCAAGAGACCCAGTACTTC
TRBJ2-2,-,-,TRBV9,CASSVRPMNTGELFF,TGTGCCAGCAGCGTGCGCCCTATGAACACCGGGGAGCTGTTTTTT
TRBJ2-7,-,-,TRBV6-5,CASRAGTLYEQYF,TGTGCCAGCAGAGCTGGGACACTCTACGAGCAGTACTTC
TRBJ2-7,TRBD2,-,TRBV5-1,CASSSIGGDYEQYF,TGCGCCAGCAGCTCAATCGGGGGGGACTACGAGCAGTACTTC
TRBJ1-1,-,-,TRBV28,CASSSRVRGRAQNTEAFF,TGTGCCAGCAGTTCAAGGGTGCGGGGAAGGGCCCAGAACACTGAAGCTTTCTTT
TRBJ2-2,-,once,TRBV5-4,CASSPGGSSTGELFF,TGTGCCAGCAGCCCCGGCGGGTCGAGTACCGGGGAGCTGTTTTTT
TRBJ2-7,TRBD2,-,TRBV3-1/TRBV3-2,CASSQYGLATEQYF,TGTGCCAGCAGCCAATACGGACTAGCGACCGAGCAGTACTTC
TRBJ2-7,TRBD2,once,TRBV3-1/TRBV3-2,CASSLGGGRTYEQYF,TGTGCCAGCAGCCTCGGGGGAGGGAGGACCTACGAGCAGTACTTC
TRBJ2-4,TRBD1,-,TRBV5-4,CASSERTGLAKNIQYF,TGTGCCAGCAGCGAGAGGACAGGACTAGCCAAAAACATTCAGTACTTC
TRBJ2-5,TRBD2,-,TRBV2,CASRATSGGDETQYF,TGTGCCAGCAGGGCGACTAGCGGGGGGGATGAGACCCAGTACTTC
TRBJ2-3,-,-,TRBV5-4,CASSLGGPRDTQYF,TGTGCCAGCAGCTTAGGGGGACCGCGAGATACGCAGTATTTT
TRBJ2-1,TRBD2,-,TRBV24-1,CATSRGGQQFF,TGTGCCACCAGTAGGGGAGGGCAACAATTCTTC
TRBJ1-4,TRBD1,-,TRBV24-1,CATSDHRQGGEKLFF,TGTGCCACCAGTGACCACCGACAGGGAGGTGAAAAACTGTTTTTT
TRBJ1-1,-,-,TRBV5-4,CASSFGGTEAFF,TGTGCCAGCAGCTTCGGGGGCACTGAAGCTTTCTTT
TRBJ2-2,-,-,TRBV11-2,CASRARSNTGELFF,TGTGCCAGCAGGGCGCGGTCGAACACCGGGGAGCTGTTTTTT
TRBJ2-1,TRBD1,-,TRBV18,CASSRRQGANEQFF,TGTGCCAGCTCACGGCGACAGGGCGCGAATGAGCAGTTCTTC
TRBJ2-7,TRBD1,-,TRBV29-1,CSVGDRGPYEQYF,TGCAGCGTGGGGGACAGGGGCCCATACGAGCAGTACTTC
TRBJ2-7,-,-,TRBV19,CASSRSFSYEQYF,TGTGCCAGTAGTCGTAGTTTTTCCTACGAGCAGTACTTC
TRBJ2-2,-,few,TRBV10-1,CASGGKNTGELFF,TGCGCCAGTGGGGGGAAGAACACCGGGGAGCTGTTTTTT
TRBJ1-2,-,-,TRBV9,CASSEAQEAGGGVDYGYTF,TGTGCCAGCAGCGAAGCCCAAGAGGCCGGGGGAGGTGTCGACTATGGCTACACCTTC
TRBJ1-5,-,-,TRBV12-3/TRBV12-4,CASRLQGIKPQHF,TGTGCCAGCAGGTTACAGGGAATCAAGCCCCAGCATTTT